This TCR beta chain derives from a study of blood T cells in healthy people across ages (dated by TCRdb to the mid-2010s). Looking at the study overall: In model experiments, roughly one uniquely barcoded TCR beta cDNA molecule per two T cells was captured by template switching. Age-related changes in TCR beta repertoire diversity were measured in the study by deep sequencing normalized with unique cDNA molecular identifiers. The donors were divided into four age groups: young (average 16 years), middle-aged (approximately 42), aged (under 70) and long-lived (82). To avoid experimental bias, donors of different ages were spread randomly across the sequencing lanes. For two donors (one aged 18 to 29 and one aged 80 or older), the study analyzed two additional independent replicas of 1 million unique cDNA reads from the same blood draw. Here is what the overall study found, with its caveats: A strong correlation was found between observed TCR beta diversity and the percentage of naive T cells measured by flow cytometry. The long-lived group showed more naive CD4+ T cells, fewer expanded clones and increased TCR diversity than the aged group, suggesting age selection. Estimates of total diversity from one million sequenced T cells were regarded as lower bounds and underestimates. As age increased, observed TCR beta diversity per million T cells dropped in a roughly linear way, and a significant reduction was already evident by age about 36. Because donor CMV infection status was unknown, age-related changes in expanded clonotypes were potentially confounded. Bulk unsorted PBMC profiling prevented conclusive comparison of naive and antigen-experienced compartments.

The CDR3 sequence holds 17 residues, the cysteine and phenylalanine included. This entry keeps only the CDR3 DNA: 51 bases, framed from base 1. The germline V gene supplies CDR1 SGHRS and CDR2 YFSETQ. Cut back by 0 bases and 1 base, the V and J ends lie 14 bases apart. Preparation of the library involved 5' RACE. Instrument on record: Illumina HiSeq 2500. A second 7 to 11 cycle PCR used a sample-barcoded 5' primer and a J-beta primer mix. A unique molecular identifier was introduced onto each TCR beta cDNA molecule by a template-switch 5' adaptor carrying 12 random nucleotides. Each sample yielded at least 2.5 million CDR3-containing paired-end reads. The Mint cDNA synthesis kit, primed by a TRBC-specific oligonucleotide, was used to synthesize first-strand cDNA from all RNA. All cDNA was treated with uracil-DNA glycosylase and then went through a first 18-cycle PCR with the universal primers M1SS and BC2_uni_R. Per the authors' processing: Normalization of each sample was performed by random selection of 1 million high-quality reads, each carrying a distinct molecular identifier. Instead of being binned into consensus sequences, reads that shared molecular identifiers were thrown out. MiTCR, set to a Q25 quality threshold and the strictest error-elimination algorithm, was used for CDR3 identification, clonotype clustering and error correction. A nonparametric unseen species model with Euler transformation was used to estimate lower-bound total TCR beta diversity. The raw public reads went through TCRdb reprocessing: fastp at Q25, MiXCR clone calling, in-frame beta chains kept. One record per CDR3 amino acid sequence lists the most common genes and DNA. TCRdb, not the original authors, processed these V and J calls. This sample gives some 1.4 million distinct CDR3 sequences in total; 42% of them show up just once. The ten largest clones represent less than 8% of the sample.

Donors were a few dozen systemically healthy Caucasian individuals from Russia aged roughly 6 to 90 years. Roughly 9.5 milliliters of peripheral blood were drawn from each donor into EDTA-treated Vacutainer tubes. PBMCs were isolated by Ficoll-Paque density-gradient centrifugation, with at least 6.5 million obtained per sample. Total RNA, at least 6 micrograms per sample, was extracted from PBMCs with Trizol reagent. The percentages of naive CD45RAhigh/CD27high T cells were determined by flow cytometry on a PBMC aliquot from every donor. For this clonotype: Its specific antigen is unknown. No base quality values were provided; no much bigger clone lies one nucleotide off.

The sample taken for sequencing was blood. The receptor was derived from a woman aged 18 to 35 in good health. The chain is encoded by TRBV5-1 joined to TRBJ1-5; 6 matching bases give a weak D call of TRBD1. The nucleotide sequence is TGCGCCAGCAGCTTGGGTAGCGCAGGGGCAAGCAATCAGCCCCAGCATTTT. Its amino acids are CASSLGSAGASNQPQHF. The reference TRBV5-1 and TRBJ1-5 proteins fill in what lies around the CDR3, so the full variable domain reads KAGVTQTPRYLIKTRGQQVTLSCSPISGHRSVSWYQQTPGQGLQFLFEYFSETQRNKGNFPGRFSGRQFSNSRSEMNVSTLELGDSALYLCASSLGSAGASNQPQHFGDGTRLSIL.